One TCR beta chain is described in this entry. As yet, its antigen is unknown. The CDR3 extends over 13 amino acids. The germline V and J ends were trimmed by 3 bases and 13 bases, with 19 bases remaining between them. Germline V gives CDR1 SGHDT, CDR2 YYEEEE. Samples underwent the assay at deep level. This table comes from immunoSEQ multiplex PCR, and its TCRdb copy is limited to in-frame clones, with some not included. In the table there are hundreds of thousands of clones, around 95% of which are singletons. The data belong to a study of shared clonotypes between healthy human individuals. Notes on the study in general: In contrast to clonotypes shared by all four donors, non-shared clonotypes had lower generation probabilities.

CD45RO-negative cells were positively selected for CCR7, leaving out terminally differentiated effector memory CD45RA+ cells. The chain couples TRBV5-6 to TRBJ1-2, with D tentatively TRBD1 (5 bases). The specimen was naive CD8+ T cells sorted from blood. The TCR originated in a woman aged 30 to 39 in good health. CDR3 protein: CASSSGTSWMRTF. The CDR3 DNA sequence: TGTGCCAGCAGCTCCGGGACCTCCTGGATGCGCACCTTC.